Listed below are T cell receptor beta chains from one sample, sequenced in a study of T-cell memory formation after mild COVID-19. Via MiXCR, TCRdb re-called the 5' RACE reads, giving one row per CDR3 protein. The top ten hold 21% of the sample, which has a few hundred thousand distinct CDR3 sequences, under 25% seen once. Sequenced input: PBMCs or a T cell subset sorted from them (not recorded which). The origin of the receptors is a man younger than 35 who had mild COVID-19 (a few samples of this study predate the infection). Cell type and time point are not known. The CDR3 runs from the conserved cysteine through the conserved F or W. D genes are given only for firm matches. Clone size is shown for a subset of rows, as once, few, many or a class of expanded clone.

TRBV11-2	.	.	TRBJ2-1	TGTGCCAGCAGCTTAAGGAGGGCAGGGGGCAATGAGCAGTTCTTC	CASSLRRAGGNEQFF
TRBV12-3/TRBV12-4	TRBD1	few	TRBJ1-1	TGTGCCAGCAGTACGACAGGGGGCACTGAAGCTTTCTTT	CASSTTGGTEAFF
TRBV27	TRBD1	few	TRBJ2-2	TGTGCCAGCAGTTTATCGGCGGGGACAGGGACCACCGGGGAGCTGTTTTTT	CASSLSAGTGTTGELFF
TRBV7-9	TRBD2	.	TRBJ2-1	TGTGCCAGCAGCCGGGGCGGGGGGGCCAATGAGCAGTTCTTC	CASSRGGGANEQFF
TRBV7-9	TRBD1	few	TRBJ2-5	TGTGCCAGCAGCGAGCGGGACAGGGGATGGCAAGAGACCCAGTACTTC	CASSERDRGWQETQYF
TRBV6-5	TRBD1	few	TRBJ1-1	TGTGCCAGCAGAACGGGACAGGTAGCTGAAGCTTTCTTT	CASRTGQVAEAFF
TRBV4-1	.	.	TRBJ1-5	TGCGCCAGCAGCTTCCCCTCAGGGGAAAGCAATCAGCCCCAGCATTTT	CASSFPSGESNQPQHF
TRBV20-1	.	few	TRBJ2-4	TGCAGTGCTAGAGTTTCCGCCCTAGCCAAAAACATTCAGTACTTC	CSARVSALAKNIQYF
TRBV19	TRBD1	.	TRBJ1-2	TGTGCCTCTAAGACAGGGTCTATTAACTATGGCTACACCTTC	CASKTGSINYGYTF
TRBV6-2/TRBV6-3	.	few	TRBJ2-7	TGTGCCAGCAGTTACGGGGTTGAGCGCGAGCAGTACTTC	CASSYGVEREQYF